This T cell receptor beta chain was documented in a study of T cell responses to AZD1222 COVID-19 vaccine. Study background: It was second doses at about 4 or about 12 weeks that were pooled.

Produced via immunoSEQ multiplex PCR; TCRdb's table is partial and in-frame only. This table has 100,000 to 150,000 clones, about 85% appearing once. This CDR3 is built from 13 residues. V lost 5 bases to trimming and J lost 8 bases, with 12 bases between them. Per the germline V gene, CDR1 is KGHDR and CDR2 is SFDVKD. In this sample, this clone turned up once. Its target is unknown. General study findings and limits: Donor demographics were predominantly white British with a female majority; clonal diversity may be underestimated. At baseline, just a handful of AZD1222 recipients tested seropositive. Vaccine-associated CD4 TCRs ranged over spike, dominating at 160-218 and 743-854.

The specimen was peripheral blood, collected on day 0 of AZD1222 vaccination. The sequence came from an adult in good health. J is TRBJ1-5 and V is TRBV24-1, with a tentative D call TRBD1 (5 bases). CDR3 nucleotide sequence: TGTGCCACCAGTGGCCCAGGGTGGGAGCCCCAGCATTTT. Its protein is CATSGPGWEPQHF.